This TCR beta chain was observed in a study of blood T cell repertoires in COVID-19. The wider study: PBMCs, B-cell-depleted T cells, or T cells were the source of the cDNA or gDNA that made up the material.

In the study's own analysis: Nucleated cell number was recorded as an estimate derived from reference gene primer amplification. The table came from immunoSEQ multiplex PCR; TCRdb's copy has only in-frame clones and leaves some out. V, J and clone size were drawn from that table, and D and trimming were deduced from the DNA. Of roughly 75,000 clones listed, about four fifths were seen once; the top ten hold 0.65% to 0.9%. Germline V lookup: CDR1 LNHNV, CDR2 YYDKDF (reference sequence). With V trimmed by 4 bases and J by 3 bases, 6 bases remained unmatched. The CDR3 length is 14 residues. The sample comprised peripheral blood. The rearrangement links TRBV15 to TRBJ2-7; TRBD1 matches 7 bases. The TCR sequence derives from a woman between 70 and 85 years old with acute or convalescent COVID-19. The CDR3: CATSIGTDLYEQYF. The CDR3, as DNA: TGTGCCACCAGCATAGGGACAGACCTCTACGAGCAGTACTTC.